The TCR beta chain described here comes from a study of metastatic and nonmetastatic thyroid tumors. Across the whole study: Comparison of repertoires was carried out across blood and tumor or nodule tissue from malignant and benign thyroid patients.

The CDR3 runs to 15 residues. In germline, CDR1 is SGHRS, CDR2 YFSETQ. V gave up 4 bases and J gave up 0 bases, with 13 bases separating them. TCRdb reanalyzed the PCR reads with MiXCR. The sample consists of about 20,000 clones, about 16% of them appearing once. Prior to thyroid surgery, none of the patients had received any treatment. This clone was picked up many times. Material for sequencing was tumor tissue. The chain joins TRBV5-1 to TRBJ1-1; D is ambiguous. The receptor was isolated from a female donor with papillary thyroid cancer or a benign thyroid nodule (not recorded which). Some clones in this sample may be carry-over from other donors' samples. CDR3 loop: CASSRWAAMNTEAFF. The CDR3, as DNA: TGCGCCAGCAGCCGTTGGGCAGCTATGAACACTGAAGCTTTCTTT.